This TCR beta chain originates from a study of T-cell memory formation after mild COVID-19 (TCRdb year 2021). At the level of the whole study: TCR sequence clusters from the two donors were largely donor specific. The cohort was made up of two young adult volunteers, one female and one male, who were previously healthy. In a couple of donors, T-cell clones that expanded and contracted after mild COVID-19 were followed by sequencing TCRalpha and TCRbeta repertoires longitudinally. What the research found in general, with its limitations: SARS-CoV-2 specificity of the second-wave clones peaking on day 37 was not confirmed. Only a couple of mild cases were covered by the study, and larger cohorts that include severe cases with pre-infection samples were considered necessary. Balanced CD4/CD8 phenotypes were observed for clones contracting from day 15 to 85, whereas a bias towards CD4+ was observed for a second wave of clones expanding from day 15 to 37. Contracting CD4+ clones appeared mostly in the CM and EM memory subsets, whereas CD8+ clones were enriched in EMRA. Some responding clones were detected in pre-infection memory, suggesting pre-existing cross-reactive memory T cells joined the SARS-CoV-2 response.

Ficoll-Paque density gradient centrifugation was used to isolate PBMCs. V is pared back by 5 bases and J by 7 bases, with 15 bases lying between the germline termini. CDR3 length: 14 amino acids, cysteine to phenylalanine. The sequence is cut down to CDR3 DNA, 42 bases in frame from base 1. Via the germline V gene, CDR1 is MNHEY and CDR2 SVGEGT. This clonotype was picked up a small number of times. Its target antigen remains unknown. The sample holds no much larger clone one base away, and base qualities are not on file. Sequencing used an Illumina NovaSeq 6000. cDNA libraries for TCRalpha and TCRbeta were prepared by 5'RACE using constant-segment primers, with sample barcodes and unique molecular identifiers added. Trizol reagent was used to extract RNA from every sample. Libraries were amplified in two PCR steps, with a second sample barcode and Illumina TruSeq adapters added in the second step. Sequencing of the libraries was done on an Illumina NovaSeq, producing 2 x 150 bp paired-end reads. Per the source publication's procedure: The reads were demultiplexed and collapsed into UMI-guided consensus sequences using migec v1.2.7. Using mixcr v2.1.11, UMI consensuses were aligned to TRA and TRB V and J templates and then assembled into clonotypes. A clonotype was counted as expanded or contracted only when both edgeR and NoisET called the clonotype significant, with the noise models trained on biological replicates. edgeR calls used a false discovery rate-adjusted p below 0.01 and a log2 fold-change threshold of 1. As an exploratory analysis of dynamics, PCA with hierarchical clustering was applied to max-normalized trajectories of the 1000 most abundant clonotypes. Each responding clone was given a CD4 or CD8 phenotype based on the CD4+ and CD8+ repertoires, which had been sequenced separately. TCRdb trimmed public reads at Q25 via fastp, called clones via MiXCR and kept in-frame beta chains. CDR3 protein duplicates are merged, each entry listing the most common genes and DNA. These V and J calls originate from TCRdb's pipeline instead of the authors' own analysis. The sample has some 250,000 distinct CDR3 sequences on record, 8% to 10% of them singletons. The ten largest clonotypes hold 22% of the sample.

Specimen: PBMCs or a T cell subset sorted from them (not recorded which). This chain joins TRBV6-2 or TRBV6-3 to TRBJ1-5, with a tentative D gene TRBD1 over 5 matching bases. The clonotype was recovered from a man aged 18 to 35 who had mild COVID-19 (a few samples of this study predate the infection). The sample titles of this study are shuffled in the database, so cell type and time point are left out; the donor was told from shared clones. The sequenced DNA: TGTGCCAGCAGTACTAATCAGGGACTCCAGCCCCAGCATTTT. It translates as CASSTNQGLQPQHF.